This TCR beta chain was retrieved from a study of T cell responses to AZD1222 COVID-19 vaccine. Findings and caveats of the study: Donors were largely white British and mainly female; clonal diversity was possibly underestimated. Nearly half of spike-specific TCRs reportedly go after variant regions that carry no mutations. Recipients of AZD1222 seropositive at baseline numbered only 6 or 7.

Clones were sequenced by immunoSEQ multiplex PCR, and TCRdb holds only the in-frame ones, with some missing. The sample consists of tens of thousands of clones, around nine tenths of them appearing once. CDR1 MNHNS and CDR2 SASEGT come from the germline V gene. Trimming cost V 2 bases and J 1 base, with 9 bases left between them. The CDR3 has 14 residues. Note on this clone: Its antigen is unknown.

The sample in question was peripheral blood, obtained 28 days after the second AZD1222 dose. The rearrangement joins TRBV6-1 to TRBJ2-7; D may correspond to TRBD1 or TRBD2 (6 bases each). The TCR was taken from an adult who received the AZD1222 COVID-19 vaccine. CDR3 DNA sequence: TGTGCCAGCAGTGAATTAGGGGGGTCCTACGAGCAGTACTTC. Protein sequence: CASSELGGSYEQYF.